This section outlines one T cell receptor beta chain sequence together with its context. The antigen is undetermined. This CDR3 is 13 amino acids long. V was shortened by 1 base and J by 4 bases, with 7 bases between the two germline ends. The germline V gene has CDR1 MNHEY and CDR2 SVGAGI. Naive CD8 cells comprised CD45RO-negative, CCR7-positively selected cells, excluding terminally differentiated effector memory CD45RA+ cells. Sequencing used immunoSEQ multiplex PCR; TCRdb keeps in-frame clones, though not all of them. The sample records 1.5 million to 2.5 million clones, about 95% being singletons. These data belong to a study of shared clonotypes between healthy human individuals. Study-wide points: Unshared clonotypes carried lower generation probabilities than those common to all four donors. Investigators collected only blood, and repertoires in tissues likely differ.

The receptor's source is a man aged 18 to 30 in good health. Specimen: naive CD8+ T cells sorted from blood. The V and J genes are TRBV6-5 and TRBJ1-1; D possibly corresponds to TRBD1 (5 bases). The CDR3 loop reads CASSYFGATEAFF. Written as DNA, the CDR3 is TGTGCCAGCAGTTACTTTGGGGCCACTGAAGCTTTCTTT.